These 26 T cell receptor beta chains were sequenced from one sample in a study of T cells in narcolepsy. Sequencing was performed with immunoSEQ multiplex PCR; in TCRdb, only in-frame clones are kept and a portion is missing. The sample carries fewer than 25,000 clones, around 80% recorded once. The specimen was memory (CD45RA-) CD4+ T cells from blood. Every receptor here comes from a human donor in good health.

The chain combines TRBV10-1 with TRBJ2-3; 7 bases are shared with TRBD1. The CDR3 spans 15 residues. The V segment lost 6 bases and the J segment 2 bases; nucleotides outside the gene matches: 8. Germline V lookup: CDR1 WNHNN, CDR2 SYGVQD (reference sequence). The chain's CDR3 is CASRPGQAATDTQYF. CDR3 coding DNA: TGCGCCAGCAGACCTGGACAGGCGGCCACAGATACGCAGTATTTT.

CDR3: CASSSGLGQETQYF. CDR3 nucleotide sequence: TGTGCCAGCAGTTCGGGACTGGGGCAAGAGACCCAGTACTTC. The rearrangement links TRBV2 to TRBJ2-5, with a tentative D call TRBD2 (6 bases). Trimming removed 5 bases from V and 2 bases from J, with 12 bases in between. This CDR3 spans 14 amino acids. Germline CDR1 and CDR2: SNHLY and FYNNEI.

The chain recombines TRBV4-3 with TRBJ2-7, with 7 bases lining up with TRBD2. V shed 0 bases and J 7 bases; nucleotides not matched to a gene: 6. Germline values: CDR1 LGHNA, CDR2 YSLEER. The CDR3 contains 14 residues. The CDR3 nucleotides read TGCGCCAGCAGCCAAGATCTGCTCGGGGGGGAGCAGTACTTC. This sequence encodes CASSQDLLGGEQYF.

This clone was found once. Here the CDR3 DNA reads TGCAGCGTTGAAGATGACAAACGGGACGACTCCTACGAGCAGTACTTC. Translation gives CSVEDDKRDDSYEQYF. This chain connects TRBV29-1 to TRBJ2-7; TRBD1 or TRBD2 may be the D gene (5 bases each). Trimming left V 0 bases short and J 0 bases short, with 15 bases between. Germline V gene data show CDR1 as SQVTM and CDR2 as ANQGSEA. This CDR3 is built from 16 residues.

The chain recombines TRBV9 with TRBJ2-2; 8 nucleotides agree with TRBD2. The V gene end was trimmed by 2 bases and the J gene end by 4 bases; junction bases not matched to a gene: 4. Germline V CDR1 and CDR2: SGDLS, YYNGEE. This CDR3 contains 15 residues. For the CDR3, the DNA is TGTGCCAGCAGCGTGACAACTAGCGGCACCGGGGAGCTGTTTTTT. Translation gives CASSVTTSGTGELFF.

The chain joins TRBV10-3 to TRBJ2-5; TRBD2 aligns across 7 bases. The germline gives CDR1 ENHRY, CDR2 SYGVKD. The CDR3 has 13 amino acids. Losses at the gene ends were 4 bases for V and 2 bases for J; bases not matched to a gene: 1. CDR3 coding DNA: TGTGCCATCAGTGGGGGGGGTCAAGAGACCCAGTACTTC. Protein sequence: CAISGGGQETQYF.

This chain connects TRBV13 to TRBJ2-3; 8 positions match TRBD1. The CDR3 totals 17 residues. Germline CDR1 reads PRHDT; CDR2 reads FYEKMQ (reference sequence). Trimming cost V 5 bases and J 2 bases; bases outside gene matches: 12. The CDR3 loop reads CASSQRTGLRDTDTQYF. The DNA for the CDR3 is TGTGCCAGCAGCCAACGGACAGGGCTTAGGGACACAGATACGCAGTATTTT.

The chain combines TRBV4-3 with TRBJ1-6; TRBD1 is a possible D gene (5 bases). Germline V gene sequence: CDR1 LGHNA, CDR2 YSLEER. Deletions cut 0 bases from V and 9 bases from J, with 15 bases between. The CDR3 runs 16 residues. CDR3 protein: CASSQEVPGRGSPLHF. The CDR3 DNA follows: TGCGCCAGCAGCCAAGAGGTTCCAGGGAGGGGTTCACCCCTCCACTTT.

The CDR3 DNA sequence: TGTGCCAGCAGCGCACCTATTGGGTCGCAAGAGACCCAGTACTTC. Amino acid sequence: CASSAPIGSQETQYF. This chain connects TRBV9 to TRBJ2-5; D gene ambiguous. CDR1 is SGDLS and CDR2 is YYNGEE in the germline V gene. V gave up 3 bases and J gave up 2 bases, with 14 bases separating them. This CDR3 contains 15 residues.

J is TRBJ2-1 and V is TRBV4-3; 7 positions agree with TRBD2. V was pared by 5 bases and J by 8 bases, with 9 bases of the junction left unmatched. Germline loops: CDR1 LGHNA, CDR2 YSLEER. This CDR3 region has 14 residues. The CDR3 DNA is TGCGCCAGCAGCTTCCAGGAGGGGAGGGATGAGCAGTTCTTC. Amino acids: CASSFQEGRDEQFF.

The V gene is TRBV11-2, the J gene TRBJ2-5, with a tentative D call TRBD2 (5 bases). V lost 5 bases and J lost 3, with 10 bases in between. Germline loops: CDR1 SGHAT, CDR2 FQNNGV. The CDR3 totals 13 residues. CDR3 residues: CASSVGLKETQYF. CDR3 DNA: TGTGCCAGCAGCGTCGGACTGAAAGAGACCCAGTACTTC.

Comments on this clone: A read error may explain this, as a much larger clone is one base away. The CDR3 sequence: CASSFVGYGTGGSNQPQHF. The CDR3 region has the DNA TGTGCCAGCAGCTTTGTGGGGTACGGGACAGGGGGGAGCAATCAGCCCCAGCATTTT. The chain recombines TRBV7-2 with TRBJ1-5; 11 nucleotides line up with TRBD1. V was clipped by 3 bases and J by 1 base; unmatched bases: 11. Germline-derived CDR1 and CDR2 are SGHTA and FQGNSA. The CDR3 runs 19 residues. Variable domain in full (rest from reference TRBV7-2 and TRBJ1-5): GAGVSQSPSNKVTEKGKDVELRCDPISGHTALYWYRQSLGQGLEFLIYFQGNSAPDKSGLPSDRFSAERTGGSVSTLTIQRTQQEDSAVYLCASSFVGYGTGGSNQPQHFGDGTRLSIL.

This CDR3 reads CASSGRDRANTEAFF. The CDR3, as DNA: TGTGCCAGCAGTGGCCGGGACAGGGCAAACACTGAAGCTTTCTTT. The chain joins TRBV2 to TRBJ1-1, with 9 positions matching TRBD1. With V trimmed by 4 bases and J by 2 bases, 5 bases remained unmatched. Germline V CDR1 and CDR2: SNHLY, FYNNEI. The CDR3 length is 15 residues.

On this clone: The sample holds other DNA sequences that translate to the same CDR3. This rearrangement joins TRBV29-1 to TRBJ2-5; 8 bases line up with TRBD1. Looked up from germline, CDR1 is SQVTM and CDR2 is ANQGSEA. Germline trimming cut 4 bases from V and 1 base from J; bases unmatched to any gene: 5. The CDR3 spans 14 residues. The CDR3 spells CSVGTGPTQETQYF. The CDR3 bases are TGCAGCGTTGGGACAGGGCCTACCCAAGAGACCCAGTACTTC.

The rearrangement joins TRBV11-3 to TRBJ1-1, with 11 positions matching TRBD1. With V trimmed by 4 bases and J by 4 bases, 5 bases remained unmatched. The CDR3 totals 15 residues. CDR1 is SGHNT, CDR2 YENEEA, per germline. CDR3 sequence reads: CASSSGQGEGTEAFF. DNA of the CDR3: TGTGCCAGCAGCTCGGGACAGGGGGAGGGCACTGAAGCTTTCTTT.

The rearrangement uses TRBV20-1 and TRBJ2-7; D is undetermined. The ends were cut back, 1 base at V and 7 bases at J, with 8 bases in the middle. This CDR3 region has 11 residues. Per germline, CDR1 DFQATT and CDR2 SNEGSKA (reference sequence). This chain's CDR3 is CSARVGREQYF. The CDR3 coding sequence is TGCAGTGCTAGAGTCGGCAGGGAGCAGTACTTC.

The chain is built from TRBV11-2 and TRBJ1-4; 9 bases fit TRBD1. CDR1 SGHAT and CDR2 FQNNGV come from the germline V gene. This CDR3 region has 15 residues. V lost 3 bases to trimming and J lost 4 bases; unmatched junction nucleotides: 3. The CDR3, as DNA: TGTGCCAGCAGCTTCGGACAGGGGATTAATGAAAAACTGTTTTTT. As protein: CASSFGQGINEKLFF.

With regard to this clone: At one of its ends the junction is not consistent with the germline gene, which may arise from a read error. DNA of the CDR3: TGTGCCAGCAGCCTAGATGGGCAGGGCCTAGCTAACTATGGCTACACCTTC. Residues: CASSLDGQGLANYGYTF. This chain connects TRBV11-3 to TRBJ1-2; D might be TRBD1 (5 bases). This CDR3 is built from 17 residues. In germline, CDR1 is SGHNT, CDR2 YENEEA.

This clone appeared a single time. V usage is TRBV18 and J usage is TRBJ1-1; D not certain. With 2 bases removed from V and 3 bases from J, the gap between germline ends came to 10 bases. Germline V gene data show CDR1 as KGHSH and CDR2 as LQKENI. The CDR3 covers 14 residues. CDR3 in DNA: TGTGCCAGCTCACCAATAAACGGGGACACTGAAGCTTTCTTT. This sequence encodes CASSPINGDTEAFF.

The chain uses TRBV10-3 and TRBJ2-6, with D uncertain. CDR1 and CDR2 (germline): ENHRY, SYGVKD. The CDR3 loop spans 13 amino acids. Trimming took 6 bases from V and 2 from J, leaving 5 bases between them. The CDR3 sequence is CAISLAGANVLTF. CDR3 bases: TGTGCCATCAGCTTAGCTGGGGCCAACGTCCTGACTTTC.

V usage is TRBV5-4 and J usage is TRBJ2-5; D possibly corresponds to TRBD1 (5 bases). This CDR3 comprises 13 residues. Trimming cost V 10 bases and J 4 bases, with 17 bases left between them. Looked up from germline, CDR1 is SGHNT and CDR2 is YYREEE (reference sequence). The CDR3 spells CAGRRVPSETQYF. The CDR3 DNA sequence: TGTGCCGGCCGCAGGGTCCCCTCAGAGACCCAGTACTTC.

This clone showed up just a few times. Written as DNA, the CDR3 is TGCGCCAGCAGCCAAGGGCACCGCGGAGGAAGAGATACGCAGTATTTT. Translating gives CASSQGHRGGRDTQYF. The chain is built from TRBV4-1 and TRBJ2-3; D is possibly TRBD2 (5 bases). The CDR3 consists of 16 residues. The germline gives CDR1 MGHRA, CDR2 YSYEKL. V was clipped by 1 base and J by 5 bases, with 16 bases between them.

DNA for the CDR3: TGTGCCAGCAGTCCCCACACAGGGGGTAGGACTGAAGCTTTCTTT. It encodes CASSPHTGGRTEAFF. This chain joins TRBV6-5 and TRBJ1-1, with 8 nucleotides matching TRBD1. The CDR3 is 15 residues long. Germline trimming cut 5 bases from V and 5 bases from J; bases unmatched to any gene: 10. CDR1 and CDR2 from the germline V gene are MNHEY and SVGAGI.

The V call is TRBV6-1, the J call TRBJ2-2, with TRBD1 identical over 7 bases. Germline V gene sequence: CDR1 MNHNS, CDR2 SASEGT. After removal of 9 bases from V and 0 bases from J, the junction contained 4 bases not matched to a gene. The CDR3 length is 14 residues. CDR3 nucleotide sequence: TGTGCCAGTCAAGGACAGGCGAACACCGGGGAGCTGTTTTTT. Protein: CASQGQANTGELFF.

This clone is deemed medium-sized. The V gene is TRBV6-1, the J gene TRBJ1-1; D is ambiguous. The germline V gene has CDR1 MNHNS and CDR2 SASEGT. The ends were cut back, 8 bases at V and 1 base at J, with 5 bases in the middle. The CDR3 has 11 residues. The CDR3 sequence is CASAGNTEAFF. DNA for the CDR3: TGTGCCAGCGCTGGGAACACTGAAGCTTTCTTT.

This chain joins TRBV6-1 and TRBJ1-5, with TRBD1 matching over 7 bases. Germline CDR1 and CDR2: MNHNS and SASEGT. The J segment lost 4 bases and the V segment lost 2 bases, leaving 5 bases of the junction unmatched. The CDR3 sequence is 15 residues long. The CDR3: CASSESGTDNQPQHF. CDR3 nucleotide sequence: TGTGCCAGCAGTGAATCCGGGACAGATAATCAGCCCCAGCATTTT.